The 6 T cell receptor beta chains given below trace back to one sample, sequenced in a study of cytomegalovirus exposure and HLA in healthy donors. PCR employed 60 Vbeta and 13 Jbeta primers. The protocol was immunoSEQ multiplex PCR, while the TCRdb copy is restricted to in-frame clones and leaves out a portion. The sample totals 70,000 or so clones. Sequencing input: PBMCs. The receptor source for this set is a man aged 35 to 55 in good health and CMV-seronegative.

The chain has TRBV7-9 and TRBJ2-1; 9 bases are a match to TRBD2. The ends lost 1 base at V and 2 bases at J; junction bases unmatched: 3. CDR1 and CDR2 (germline): SEHNR, FQNEAQ (reference sequence). CDR3 length: 16 amino acids. CDR3 nucleotides: TGTGCCAGCAGCTTAGGGACTAGCGACACCTACAATGAGCAGTTCTTC. Amino acids: CASSLGTSDTYNEQFF.

The gene calls are TRBV6-1 and TRBJ2-6; tentative D call: TRBD2 (6 bases). The ends were cut back, 2 bases at V and 5 bases at J, with 10 bases in the middle. The CDR3 spans 15 residues. CDR1 and CDR2 (germline): MNHNS, SASEGT. CDR3 amino acids: CASSEMGLWANVLTF. For the CDR3, the DNA is TGTGCCAGCAGTGAAATGGGACTCTGGGCCAACGTCCTGACTTTC.

The chain links TRBV10-3 to TRBJ2-2; 9 bases match TRBD1. The CDR3 extends over 15 amino acids. Germline CDR1 is ENHRY and CDR2 is SYGVKD. V was pared by 4 bases and J by 4 bases, with 4 bases of the junction left unmatched. DNA of the CDR3: TGTGCCATCAGTGGAACGACAGGGGGCACCGGGGAGCTGTTTTTT. This gives the protein CAISGTTGGTGELFF.

This chain links TRBV6-1 with TRBJ1-5; D is possibly TRBD1 (6 bases). The CDR3 is 15 residues long. The ends were cut back, 5 bases at V and 2 bases at J, with 13 bases in the middle. The germline gives CDR1 MNHNS, CDR2 SASEGT. CDR3 amino acids: CASSIGGPGNQPQHF. DNA of the CDR3: TGTGCCAGCAGTATAGGGGGTCCGGGCAATCAGCCCCAGCATTTT.

This rearrangement joins TRBV19 to TRBJ2-7; 8 bases line up with TRBD1. With V trimmed by 5 bases and J by 0 bases, 6 bases remained unmatched. Germline CDR1 LNHDA, CDR2 SQIVND (reference sequence). The CDR3 is made up of 15 amino acids. The CDR3 region is CASSYGTGPSYEQYF. The CDR3 DNA follows: TGTGCCAGTAGTTACGGGACAGGACCCTCCTACGAGCAGTACTTC.

V gene TRBV27 combines with J gene TRBJ1-1; weak D call: TRBD1 (6 bases). The CDR3 is 13 amino acids. V was trimmed by 6 bases and J by 12 bases, leaving 20 bases between them. CDR1 and CDR2 from the germline V gene are MNHEY and SMNVEV (reference sequence). The CDR3 DNA sequence: TGTGCCAGCAGCGCGGGGGGGGCGGGCTATTCTTTCTTT. It is translated as CASSAGGAGYSFF.